This TCR beta chain originates from a study of regulatory dendritic cells for organ transplantation. The study's findings and limits: Naive T cells showed high diversity, memory cells less, memory CD8+ least.

As for this clone: Its antigen is as yet unknown.

Naive CD45RA+ and memory CD45RO+ CD4+ or CD8+ T cells were FACS-sorted. This table comes from immunoSEQ multiplex PCR, and its TCRdb copy is limited to in-frame clones, with some not included. The sample lists roughly 27,000 clones; approximately 81% were seen once. CDR1 is SGHRS and CDR2 is YFSETQ in the germline V gene. V shed 0 bases and J shed 1 base, with 8 bases lying between them. The CDR3 runs 14 residues. This TCR derives from a human donor in good health. Sequenced sample: naive CD8+ T cells from blood. Stated subset: CD45RA+ naive T cells. The V call is TRBV5-1, the J call TRBJ2-7; D might be TRBD1 (5 bases). The CDR3 sequence: CASSLAQGSYEQYF. The CDR3 DNA reads as TGCGCCAGCAGCTTGGCCCAGGGATCCTACGAGCAGTACTTC.